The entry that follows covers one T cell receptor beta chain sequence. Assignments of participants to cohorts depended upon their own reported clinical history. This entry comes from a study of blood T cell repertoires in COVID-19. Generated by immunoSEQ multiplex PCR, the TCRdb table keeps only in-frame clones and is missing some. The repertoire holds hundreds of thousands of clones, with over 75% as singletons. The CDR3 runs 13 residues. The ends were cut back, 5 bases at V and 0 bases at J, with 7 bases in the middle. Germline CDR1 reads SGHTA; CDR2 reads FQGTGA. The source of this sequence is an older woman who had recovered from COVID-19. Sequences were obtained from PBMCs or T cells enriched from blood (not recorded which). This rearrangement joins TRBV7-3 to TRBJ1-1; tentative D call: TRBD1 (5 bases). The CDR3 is CASSATVNTEAFF. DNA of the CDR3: TGTGCCAGCAGCGCGACAGTGAACACTGAAGCTTTCTTT.